This T cell receptor beta chain was identified during a study of shared clonotypes between healthy human individuals (dated by TCRdb to the early 2020s). Broadly, across the study: The cohort comprised two women and three men aged 18 to 49 years. For each donor, three plates each were used for CD4 naive and CD4 memory, two plates were used for CD8 naive, and one plate was used for CD8 memory. To estimate repertoire size and how much clonotypes are shared between individuals, the study performed deep sequencing of blood TCR repertoires from a handful of healthy adults. To increase sequencing depth and limit assay-specific biases, different laboratories used diverse techniques to prepare libraries and sequence TCR repertoires. Leukapheresis yielded between about 0.85 and 10 billion PBMCs per donor.

Using the deep immunoSEQ assay, multiplex PCR amplified TCR CDR3 regions from genomic DNA. Extracted genomic DNA from each cell subset was spread evenly across all wells of several immunoSEQ 96-well plates, with each plate serving as a replicate. Each replicate PCR for sorted subsets received approximately 200 ng genomic DNA, equal to around 32,000 T cell genomes. Purified libraries were quantified with a Qubit 3.0 fluorometer, sized on a Bioanalyzer 2100, and re-quantified with the KAPA Library Quantification kit. Every immunoSEQ 96-well plate was sequenced on a separate single-read 150-cycle Illumina NextSeq 550 flow cell. The paper's data handling went like this. Because the immunoSEQ output included only junctional sequences and no quality scores, the filtering could not be the same as the filtering used for full-length reads. To assign V/J genes and CDR3, sequences were annotated against IMGT germline references using PyIR, a Python wrapper for IgBLAST v1.9. Reads with weak V/J assignments (E-value above 1e-6), missing CDR3, stop codons, out-of-frame junctions, or ambiguous translated residues were removed. V3J clonotypes were defined as sequences sharing an identical inferred V gene, J gene, and CDR3 amino acid sequence. Percentage overlap between repertoires was computed as shared unique clonotypes divided by the size of the smaller repertoire. RTK rarefaction, the Chao1 estimator, and Recon v2.1 estimates of unobserved clonotypes were used to assess repertoire richness. For all TCRbeta clonotypes obtained by the gDNA method from a handful of donors, generation probabilities were computed with OLGA. TCRdb provides this immuneACCESS table in a form limited to in-frame rearrangements. Some clones are lacking; in checked studies, under half of them reflect an unresolved V gene, and why the rest are absent is not known. Clone size and V and J calls were adopted from that table, with D and trimming inferred from the DNA. The sample records some 2 million clones, about 95% of which are singletons. Of the sample, less than 1.5% is held by the ten largest clones.

Between the V and J ends, shortened by 3 bases and 10 bases respectively, the junction contains 13 bases. The CDR3 numbers 12 residues from cysteine through phenylalanine. Only the CDR3 portion is preserved as DNA: 36 bases, with reading frame beginning at the first base. CDR1 and CDR2 (SGHDT, YYEEEE) derive from the germline V gene. For the CD8 naive samples, CD45RO-negative cells were positively selected for CCR7, yielding a CD45RA+CCR7+ population from which TemRA cells were excluded. Donors were healthy HIV-negative adults with no recently reported acute infections or vaccinations. Only Caucasian adults living in Nashville, Tennessee, USA were represented among the donors. Blood was obtained by leukapheresis, after which PBMCs were separated by Ficoll-Histopaque density gradient centrifugation and cryopreserved in liquid nitrogen vapor phase. Purity and quantity of every magnetically sorted T cell population were checked by analytical flow cytometry. Genomic DNA was isolated from every sorted fraction and measured by UV absorbance on a Nanodrop 2000c.

As regards this clone: Its antigen is still unknown. Base qualities are not recorded, but no much larger clone differs from it by a single base. The sample carries other DNA sequences with the same CDR3.

Overall study outcomes, separate from this receptor: Sampling was limited to blood, and TCR repertoires in tissue likely differ from TCR repertoires in blood. Pairwise subsampling indicated that sequencing depth was expected to affect the degree of clonotype sharing among donors. The genetic and exposure-history diversity represented was limited by the small number of donors. Incomplete sequencing was indicated by rarefaction of sorted-subset datasets, despite the large sequencing depth. Approximately 5% of naive CD4, 3% to 4% of naive CD8, approximately 2.2% of memory CD4, and less than 0.45% of memory CD8 clonotypes were shared across a few donors. Compared with non-shared clonotypes, clonotypes shared by all four sorted-subset donors had higher generation probabilities. Naive subsets generally had larger estimated clonotype richness than memory subsets did.

Specimen: naive CD8+ T cells sorted from blood. The meaning of the sample's cell subset or site label: CD45RA+CCR7+. The receptor's source is a man in his late teens or twenties in good health. The chain is made from TRBV5-6 and TRBJ1-1; the D gene cannot be named for sure. The DNA is TGTGCCAGCAGCTCTGGACCGCTAGGAGCTTTCTTT. Its protein reads: CASSSGPLGAFF.